This T cell receptor beta chain was sequenced during a study of T cells in Graves' hyperthyroidism and ophthalmopathy (dated by TCRdb to the late 2010s). A note on the overall study: Peripheral blood samples were taken at initial diagnosis, before any treatment was given. To identify TCR V-J signatures that set the groups apart, the researchers used a discovery cohort of about a hundred patients, made up of approximately 43 with Graves' ophthalmopathy and about 55 with stable Graves' hyperthyroidism. Prospective prediction of ophthalmopathy was tested in an independent validation cohort consisting of about 19 hyperthyroidism patients and 15 to 17 patients who later progressed to ophthalmopathy. The approximately 100 discovery patients were randomly divided into training and test sets at a 7:3 ratio. In roughly six Graves' hyperthyroidism patients, the study also compared T-cell repertoires from thyroid tissue with T-cell repertoires from blood. After sampling, hyperthyroidism patients received methimazole starting at 30 mg daily, and ophthalmopathy patients received high-dose intravenous methylprednisolone. The paper reports TCR Vbeta CDR3 sequencing of approximately 140 peripheral blood samples: around 41 ophthalmopathy, under 85 hyperthyroidism and approximately 17 progressor patients. Summary of the overall study and its limitations: Most expanded thyroid clonotypes (frequency above 0.001) were also detected in blood, suggesting blood repertoires may reflect thyroid immune responses. No statistical method was used to set the sample size in advance, and investigators knew the group allocation. In validation, progression to ophthalmopathy was predicted by the model with more than 65% sensitivity and 72.22% specificity, a median of approximately 6.5 months before onset. Ophthalmopathy was separated from stable hyperthyroidism by a 13 V-J signature model, with about 88% sensitivity and about 81% specificity obtained in cross-validation and 80%/75% obtained in testing.

Stable Graves' hyperthyroidism was defined as no progression to ophthalmopathy during 18 months of follow-up. Hyperthyroidism patients were newly diagnosed, had a disease duration of under 2 months, and were aged 18 to 65 years. Any patient with an uncontrolled infection, another autoimmune disease, pregnancy or lactation was excluded. Clinical symptoms, serum thyroxine and TRAb, thyroid ultrasound, and orbital computed tomography formed the basis for the diagnoses. PBMCs were isolated from more than 8 ml of fresh peripheral blood by Ficoll-Paque density gradient centrifugation. Trizol reagent was used to extract total RNA, and RNA quality was then checked on an Agilent 2100 Bioanalyzer. Spanning cysteine to phenylalanine, the CDR3 consists of 12 amino acids. The entry retains the CDR3 DNA only, 36 bases that are in frame from base 1. CDR1 and CDR2 (SGDLS, YYNGEE) derive from the germline V gene. V is shortened by 3 bases, J by 2 bases, and the region joining them spans 3 bases.

This clonotype was found many times. Its recognized antigen is unknown. No per-base quality is available; no much larger clone lies one base away. The TCR beta CDR3 regions were amplified from the RNA transcripts. The TCR CDR3 was subjected to a first round of RT-PCR using the HTBI primer set and the Qiagen OneStep RT-PCR kit. A second multiplex PCR round built the libraries, followed by size selection and purification. Paired-end sequencing of the libraries was performed with 100 bp reads on an Illumina HiSeq2000. As for how the authors treated the data: SOAPnuke was used to process the raw data, removing reads that contained adapters or uncalled bases, had a mean Phred below 15, or lacked an exact match to the constant primer or identifier. High-quality paired reads were merged using COPE v1.2.5, and each unique nucleotide sequence was defined as a clonotype. MiTCR v1.1 was used to align the clonotypes against IMGT TRBV, TRBD and TRBJ reference segments. Analysis was restricted to V-J combinations with a frequency above 0.0001, which covered 99.2% of repertoires. The TCS score was defined as F50 (clonal expansion) divided by E x V (chaos), with BLOSUM62-based TCRdist calculated between CDR3 peptides within each V-J. Welch's t-statistics and random forest reduced just over 500 V-J features to about 12, which were used in a naive Bayes classifier (R e1071). Thyroid-blood repertoire similarity was quantified with the Morisita-Horn index. TCRdb trimmed public reads at Q25 via fastp, called clones via MiXCR and kept in-frame beta chains. Each entry merges the rows of one CDR3 protein and shows their most common DNA and genes. V and J calls and clone size were set by TCRdb, not the authors. The sample table contains over 700,000 distinct CDR3 sequences; only one count was recorded for around a third of them. The top ten hold approximately 31% of the sample.

The sequence came from a woman aged 40 to 50 with Graves' hyperthyroidism. Rearrangement joined TRBV9 to TRBJ1-3, with no reliable assignment of the D segment. Sequences were obtained from blood. The bases are TGTGCCAGCAGCGACGCTGGAAACACCATATATTTT. Its translation reads: CASSDAGNTIYF.